Listed below are T cell receptor beta chains from one sample, sequenced in a study of T cells after yellow fever vaccination. Using its own MiXCR run on the 5' RACE reads, TCRdb lists one record per CDR3 protein. This sample has roughly 340,000 distinct CDR3 sequences; more than 8.5% occur once, and the top ten carry around 17%. This material consisted of PBMCs, taken on the day of the first yellow fever vaccination. Receptors were obtained from a man aged 18 to 29 who received the YFV17D yellow fever vaccine. Both conserved end residues are part of each CDR3. The D gene is left open where the match is weak. Expanded clones are given a class, and other clones once, few, many or no size at all.

J: TRBJ2-1
D: TRBD2
V: TRBV9
size: few
length: 15
DNA: TGTGCCAGCACTTCAAAGAGCGGGGGGGTAAATGAGCAGTTCTTC
CDR3: CASTSKSGGVNEQFF

J: TRBJ2-2
D: -
V: TRBV6-5
size: many
length: 17
DNA: TGTGCCAGCAGTTACTCACTATACGAGACAGTAACCGGGGAGCTGTTTTTT
CDR3: CASSYSLYETVTGELFF

J: TRBJ2-6
D: -
V: TRBV29-1
size: -
length: 14
DNA: TGCAGCGTTGGACCAGGGGCTGGGGCCAACGTCCTGACTTTC
CDR3: CSVGPGAGANVLTF

J: TRBJ2-1
D: TRBD2
V: TRBV29-1
size: few
length: 11
DNA: TGCAGAGCTGGCGGGAGCAGTGAGCAGTTCTTC
CDR3: CRAGGSSEQFF

J: TRBJ1-1
D: -
V: TRBV4-3
size: few
length: 19
DNA: TGCGCCAGCAGCCAAGAAGCGAGGACAGATGGTAGGAGGGGGACTGAAGCTTTCTTT
CDR3: CASSQEARTDGRRGTEAFF

J: TRBJ2-3
D: -
V: TRBV13
size: -
length: 15
DNA: TGTGCCAGCAGCCGTCGGGTCGTAGGGCAGGATACGCAGTATTTT
CDR3: CASSRRVVGQDTQYF

J: TRBJ2-7
D: -
V: TRBV29-1
size: few
length: 12
DNA: TGCAGCGTTGAACGTGGCAGGGACGAGCAGTACTTC
CDR3: CSVERGRDEQYF

J: TRBJ2-7
D: -
V: TRBV7-2
size: few
length: 15
DNA: TGTGCCAGCAGCTTACTAGGAATTTATGGCTACGAGCAGTACTTC
CDR3: CASSLLGIYGYEQYF

J: TRBJ1-2
D: TRBD1
V: TRBV18
size: -
length: 14
DNA: TGTGCCGGCTCCCAGGGACAGGGGGATCGTGGCTACACCTTC
CDR3: CAGSQGQGDRGYTF

J: TRBJ2-4
D: -
V: TRBV7-2
size: few
length: 16
DNA: TGTGCCAGCAGCCCATGGGCAGGGGCTGGCAAAAACATTCAGTACTTC
CDR3: CASSPWAGAGKNIQYF

J: TRBJ1-1
D: -
V: TRBV5-1
size: few
length: 14
DNA: TGCGCCAGCAGCTCCCTAGGGTTGAACACTGAAGCTTTCTTT
CDR3: CASSSLGLNTEAFF

J: TRBJ2-3
D: -
V: TRBV7-2
size: few
length: 16
DNA: TGTGCCAGCAGCGTGCGGTGGGGGCGAGGCACAGATACGCAGTATTTT
CDR3: CASSVRWGRGTDTQYF

J: TRBJ2-5
D: -
V: TRBV12-3/TRBV12-4
size: few
length: 13
DNA: TGTGCCAGCAGTTTCACAGGCCAAGAGACCCAGTACTTC
CDR3: CASSFTGQETQYF

J: TRBJ2-2
D: -
V: TRBV3-1
size: many
length: 15
DNA: TGTGCCAGCAGCCAAATCAGGGAAAACACCGGGGAGCTGTTTTTT
CDR3: CASSQIRENTGELFF

J: TRBJ1-4
D: TRBD1
V: TRBV9
size: many
length: 15
DNA: TGTGCCAGCAGCGTAGCACAGGGGCTCGGTGAAAAACTGTTTTTT
CDR3: CASSVAQGLGEKLFF

J: TRBJ2-3
D: -
V: TRBV10-3
size: few
length: 14
DNA: TGTGCCATCACCGACGGGACCCTCACAGATACGCAGTATTTT
CDR3: CAITDGTLTDTQYF

J: TRBJ2-5
D: -
V: TRBV4-3
size: many
length: 14
DNA: TGCGCCAGCAGCCAAGGTGTAGGGGGGGAGACCCAGTACTTC
CDR3: CASSQGVGGETQYF

J: TRBJ1-6
D: -
V: TRBV5-1
size: few
length: 15
DNA: TGCGCCAGCAGCTTTGGGGGCCCCTATAATTCACCCCTCCACTTT
CDR3: CASSFGGPYNSPLHF

J: TRBJ2-3
D: -
V: TRBV12-3/TRBV12-4
size: -
length: 15
DNA: TGTGCCAGCAGTTTATCGGGCCTAGCTTGGGATACGCAGTATTTT
CDR3: CASSLSGLAWDTQYF

J: TRBJ1-5
D: -
V: TRBV20-1
size: few
length: 15
DNA: TGCAGTGCTCCCGCTCGGAGAGCCACGATGTACCCCCAGCATTTT
CDR3: CSAPARRATMYPQHF

J: TRBJ2-4
D: TRBD1
V: TRBV24-1
size: few
length: 18
DNA: TGTGCCACCAGTGATTTGTCTAGACAGGGTTGGGCCAAAAACATTCAGTACTTC
CDR3: CATSDLSRQGWAKNIQYF

J: TRBJ1-2
D: -
V: TRBV5-6
size: few
length: 15
DNA: TGTGCCAGCAGCTTGGAGGGACCTCTGCGCTATGGCTACACCTTC
CDR3: CASSLEGPLRYGYTF

J: TRBJ1-2
D: -
V: TRBV5-6
size: few
length: 16
DNA: TGTGCCAGCAGCTCCGATTACCGGGACAACTACTATGGCTACACCTTC
CDR3: CASSSDYRDNYYGYTF

J: TRBJ1-5
D: -
V: TRBV7-9
size: few
length: 15
DNA: TGTGCCAGCAGCTTAAGGTCGGATAGCAATCAGCCCCAGCATTTT
CDR3: CASSLRSDSNQPQHF

J: TRBJ1-5
D: -
V: TRBV6-2/TRBV6-3
size: many
length: 14
DNA: TGTGCCAGCAGCCCACCGGTGGACGATCAGCCCCAGCATTTT
CDR3: CASSPPVDDQPQHF

J: TRBJ2-1
D: TRBD1
V: TRBV2
size: few
length: 13
DNA: TGTGCCAGCACCGAGGACAGGAGCAATGAGCAGTTCTTC
CDR3: CASTEDRSNEQFF

J: TRBJ2-1
D: TRBD2
V: TRBV4-3
size: many
length: 15
DNA: TGCGCCAGCAGCCAACCTAGCGGGGGGATCAATGAGCAGTTCTTC
CDR3: CASSQPSGGINEQFF

J: TRBJ2-5
D: -
V: TRBV7-9
size: -
length: 14
DNA: TGTGCCAGCAGCGGCCTGGTAGTTCAAGAGACCCAGTACTTC
CDR3: CASSGLVVQETQYF

J: TRBJ2-1
D: -
V: TRBV19
size: many
length: 13
DNA: TGTGCCAGTAGTATCCCCAGCTACAATGAGCAGTTCTTC
CDR3: CASSIPSYNEQFF

J: TRBJ2-2
D: -
V: TRBV12-3/TRBV12-4
size: few
length: 17
DNA: TGTGCCAGCAGTCCGCCAAGGGGCGCCGCGGGCACCGGGGAGCTGTTTTTT
CDR3: CASSPPRGAAGTGELFF

J: TRBJ2-7
D: -
V: TRBV7-9
size: -
length: 14
DNA: TGTGCCAGCAGCTTTTATGACAGTACCTACGAGCAGTACTTC
CDR3: CASSFYDSTYEQYF

J: TRBJ1-5
D: -
V: TRBV7-9
size: -
length: 17
DNA: TGTGCCAGCAGCAATACAGGGCTGGGTTGGGGCAATCAGCCCCAGCATTTT
CDR3: CASSNTGLGWGNQPQHF

J: TRBJ2-5
D: -
V: TRBV29-1
size: -
length: 11
DNA: TGCAGCGGTGGCCTGGGAGAGACCCAGTACTTC
CDR3: CSGGLGETQYF

J: TRBJ1-1
D: -
V: TRBV29-1
size: few
length: 13
DNA: TGCAGCGCCATTGGAGGGGTACACACTGAAGCTTTCTTT
CDR3: CSAIGGVHTEAFF

J: TRBJ1-1
D: -
V: TRBV5-1
size: -
length: 14
DNA: TGCGCCAGCAGCTTGGAGGGTCAGGGTGATGAAGCTTTCTTT
CDR3: CASSLEGQGDEAFF

J: TRBJ2-1
D: -
V: TRBV4-1
size: -
length: 13
DNA: TGCGCCAGCAGCCCCCGGGGTTTGAATGAGCAGTTCTTC
CDR3: CASSPRGLNEQFF

J: TRBJ1-1
D: -
V: TRBV4-1
size: -
length: 15
DNA: TGCGCCAGCAGCCCGACCTTCAGGGAGAACACTGAAGCTTTCTTT
CDR3: CASSPTFRENTEAFF

J: TRBJ1-2
D: -
V: TRBV7-9
size: many
length: 12
DNA: TGTGCCAGCAGCTTACAGCGCTATGGCTACACCTTC
CDR3: CASSLQRYGYTF

J: TRBJ1-2
D: -
V: TRBV4-1
size: -
length: 14
DNA: TGCGCCAGCAGCCAAGCCCCATACTCCTATGGCTACACCTTC
CDR3: CASSQAPYSYGYTF

J: TRBJ1-5
D: -
V: TRBV15
size: many
length: 12
DNA: TGTGCCACCAGCAGAGCAGATCAGCCCCAGCATTTT
CDR3: CATSRADQPQHF

J: TRBJ2-2
D: TRBD1
V: TRBV6-5
size: few
length: 17
DNA: TGTGCCAGCAGTTATCGGCTTGACAGGGTCACCACCGGGGAGCTGTTTTTT
CDR3: CASSYRLDRVTTGELFF

J: TRBJ2-2
D: -
V: TRBV5-8
size: -
length: 13
DNA: TGTGCCAGCAGCTTTGGGGAATTTGGGGAGCTGTTTTTT
CDR3: CASSFGEFGELFF

J: TRBJ2-3
D: -
V: TRBV10-3
size: few
length: 13
DNA: TGTGCCATCAGTGGGGGGGCGGAAGATACGCAGTATTTT
CDR3: CAISGGAEDTQYF

J: TRBJ2-1
D: -
V: TRBV4-3
size: -
length: 16
DNA: TGCGCCAGCAGCCGCCGAGTCCGGACAGACAACAATGAGCAGTTCTTC
CDR3: CASSRRVRTDNNEQFF

J: TRBJ2-1
D: -
V: TRBV3-1
size: -
length: 16
DNA: TGTGCCAGCAGCCAAGTGCTTAGCGGATCGCACAATGAGCAGTTCTTC
CDR3: CASSQVLSGSHNEQFF

J: TRBJ2-1
D: -
V: TRBV12-3/TRBV12-4
size: many
length: 15
DNA: TGTGCCAGCAGCCTTACCCCGGGCCTCTACAATGAGCAGTTCTTC
CDR3: CASSLTPGLYNEQFF

J: TRBJ1-5
D: -
V: TRBV30
size: -
length: 14
DNA: TGTGCCTGGAGTGTCGGGACGAACAATCAGCCCCAGCATTTT
CDR3: CAWSVGTNNQPQHF

J: TRBJ2-5
D: -
V: TRBV5-1
size: many
length: 13
DNA: TGCGCCAGCAGCTTCGGTCTTCAAGAGACCCAGTACTTC
CDR3: CASSFGLQETQYF

J: TRBJ1-6
D: TRBD1
V: TRBV13
size: -
length: 15
DNA: TGTGCCAGCAGCCAGCGGACAGGGGGAAATTCACCCCTCCACTTT
CDR3: CASSQRTGGNSPLHF

J: TRBJ1-2
D: TRBD1
V: TRBV6-2/TRBV6-3
size: few
length: 14
DNA: TGTGCCAGCGGCCAGCCCGGACAGGGCTATGGCTACACCTTC
CDR3: CASGQPGQGYGYTF

J: TRBJ1-1
D: TRBD1
V: TRBV20-1
size: -
length: 14
DNA: TGCAGTGCTAGAGCCAGACAGGGGAACACTGAAGCTTTCTTT
CDR3: CSARARQGNTEAFF

J: TRBJ1-5
D: TRBD1
V: TRBV19
size: few
length: 15
DNA: TGTGCCAGTAGTATAGGACAGGGGGTTGGTCAGCCCCAGCATTTT
CDR3: CASSIGQGVGQPQHF